Listed below are T cell receptor beta chains from one sample, sequenced in a study of cytomegalovirus exposure and HLA in healthy donors. TCRdb's copy holds only in-frame clones and misses some; the assay was immunoSEQ multiplex PCR. Its clone listing holds about 120,000 clones. Input material: PBMCs. The origin of the receptors is a young man in good health and CMV-seronegative. Each CDR3 is given with its conserved first and last residue. D genes are given only for firm matches.

j_call d_call v_call cdr3_nt cdr3_aa
TRBJ2-2 TRBD2 TRBV28 TGTGCCAGCAGTGACCCCCGGGGGGGGTCGAACACCGGGGAGCTGTTTTTT CASSDPRGGSNTGELFF
TRBJ1-1 TRBD1 TRBV18 TGTGCCAGCTCCGCAGGGGGCGTGAACACTGAAGCTTTCTTT CASSAGGVNTEAFF
TRBJ2-1 - TRBV28 TGTGCCAGCAGCACCCCATTTGAAGCCCTACAGGGGCGCGGGGCCTACAATGAGCAGTTCTTC CASSTPFEALQGRGAYNEQFF
TRBJ2-7 TRBD2 TRBV9 TGTGCCAGCAGCGTAGGTCTCTGGGGCGGGGAGGGAATGGAGCAGTACTTC CASSVGLWGGEGMEQYF
TRBJ2-7 - TRBV19 TGTGCCAGTAAGGGAGACCACGAGCAGTACTTC CASKGDHEQYF
TRBJ1-3 - TRBV14 TGTGCCAGCAGCCCCGGGATAGCTGGAAACACCATATATTTT CASSPGIAGNTIYF
TRBJ2-1 TRBD2 TRBV7-6 TGTGCCAGCAGCCCGGGGCTAGCGGGCCTATCCTACAATGAGCAGTTCTTC CASSPGLAGLSYNEQFF
TRBJ2-7 TRBD1 TRBV28 TGTGCCAGCAGTTTCGCAGGGGGCGCGGTCGAGCAGTACTTC CASSFAGGAVEQYF
TRBJ2-5 - TRBV6-6 TGTGCCAGCAGCCTACAAGAGACCCAGTACTTC CASSLQETQYF
TRBJ2-1 - TRBV6-5 TGTGCCAGCAGTCGCCGGGAGTCATACAATGAGCAGTTCTTC CASSRRESYNEQFF
TRBJ2-4 - TRBV13 TGTGCCAGCAGCTTAGTGGGAGAAAACATTCAGTACTTC CASSLVGENIQYF
TRBJ2-7 TRBD2 TRBV5-1 TGCGCCAGCAGCTTGCCGAGCGGGGACTCGGGGGAGCAGTACTTC CASSLPSGDSGEQYF
TRBJ1-5 - TRBV27 TGTGCCAGCGGGAGGGATCAGCCCCAGCATTTT CASGRDQPQHF
TRBJ1-2 TRBD1 TRBV6-5 TGTGCCAGCAGTTTTCGGACAGGGCCCAGCTATGGCTACACCTTC CASSFRTGPSYGYTF
TRBJ2-1 - TRBV14 TGTGCCAGCAGCCAAGAAAGGTTAGCAGGGATAGTCAATTTTGAGCAGTTCTTC CASSQERLAGIVNFEQFF
TRBJ1-4 - TRBV27 TGTGCCAGCAGGACAGCAGGGGACGTTGATGAAAAACTGTTTTTT CASRTAGDVDEKLFF
TRBJ2-4 - TRBV30 TGTGCCTGGAGGGACAAGACAAACATTCAGTACTTC CAWRDKTNIQYF
TRBJ1-1 - TRBV7-9 TGTGCCAGCAGCTTGGGGGCGAACACTGAAGCTTTCTTT CASSLGANTEAFF
TRBJ1-6 - TRBV9 TGTGCCAGCAGCGACGGGGGAAATTCACCCCTCCACTTT CASSDGGNSPLHF
TRBJ1-2 - TRBV5-6 TGTGCCAGCAGCTTCACAGGGAATGGCTACACCTTC CASSFTGNGYTF
TRBJ2-5 - TRBV19 TGTGCCAGTAGTACGGACCCGGGGGACCCTCAGTACTTC CASSTDPGDPQYF
TRBJ2-2 TRBD1 TRBV7-2 TGTGCCAGCAGCACCCGGACAGGGCTGTCTACCGGGGAGCTGTTTTTT CASSTRTGLSTGELFF
TRBJ1-2 TRBD1 TRBV7-8 TGTGCCAGCAGCTCTGGGATACCAGGGGGTGCTGGCTACACCTTC CASSSGIPGGAGYTF
TRBJ2-5 TRBD2 TRBV4-1 TGCGCCAGCAGCCAAGACCCCAAACGGGGGGACCAAGAGACCCAGTACTTC CASSQDPKRGDQETQYF
TRBJ2-7 TRBD2 TRBV7-6 TGTGCCAGCAGCTTAGAAGCGGGGGCTCAATACGAGCAGTACTTC CASSLEAGAQYEQYF